This TCR beta chain was captured in a study of vaccination and CD4 T cells after COVID-19. The overall study: Every culture used as a control got a CEFX pool, an HIV-1 Nef pool, or no peptide.

Study findings and constraints: SARS-CoV-2-reactive clonotype medians increased from roughly 21 to 40, not significantly.

Treatment meaning: approximately 11-day PBMC culture with coronavirus spike peptide pools or control peptides (ViraFEST assay). Via ViraFEST, peptide pools expanded antigen-specific T cells before TCR sequencing. A remark on this clonotype: Its antigen is unknown.

Germline loops: CDR1 SEHNR, CDR2 FQNEAQ (reference sequence). This CDR3 is built from 14 residues. V was cut by 1 base and J by 8 bases, with 14 bases left in between. The Oncomine TCR Beta short-read assay was what sequenced the DNA obtained from cultured CD4+ T cells. TCRdb re-called the PCR reads through MiXCR, storing one row per CDR3 protein. The table has about 15,000 distinct CDR3 sequences, about 60% seen once; the top ten hold less than 7%. The sequence came from a human donor who had recovered from COVID-19. The V and J genes are TRBV7-9 and TRBJ1-2, with D possibly being TRBD1 (5 bases). Sequencing input: CD4+ T cells from blood, cultured in vitro. For the CDR3, the DNA is TGTGCCAGCAGCTTAGATGGGGCACTCCGGGGCTACACCTTC. Protein sequence: CASSLDGALRGYTF. Full variable domain (rest looked up from reference TRBV7-9 and TRBJ1-2): DTGVSQNPRHKITKRGQNVTFRCDPISEHNRLYWYRQTLGQGPEFLTYFQNEAQLEKSRLLSDRFSAERPKGSFSTLEIQRTEQGDSAMYLCASSLDGALRGYTFGSGTRLTVV.